Sequencing of this T cell receptor beta chain was carried out in a study of CD8 T cell repertoires and HIV-1 epitope variants. In regard to this clone: The antigen is not known.

V gave up 2 bases and J gave up 2 bases, with 10 bases separating them. The CDR3 has 14 residues. Germline-derived CDR1 and CDR2 are SGHTA and FQGTGA. TCRdb's copy holds only in-frame clones and misses some; the assay was immunoSEQ multiplex PCR. The sample includes about 4,900 clones, 66% of them seen just once. General observations from the study: This assay reports beta chains of antigen-expanded cells, not T cell function. Roughly ten TCR beta clonotypes were antigen-specific, six apparently recognizing autologous or escape variants.

The sequenced sample was cultured CD8+ T cells derived from PBMCs. The TCR originated in a male donor with HIV. This rearrangement joins TRBV7-3 to TRBJ2-7; D gene uncertain. CDR3 DNA sequence: TGTGCCAGCAGCTTAGCAGGTCGGGCCTACGAGCAGTACTTC. Translating gives CASSLAGRAYEQYF.